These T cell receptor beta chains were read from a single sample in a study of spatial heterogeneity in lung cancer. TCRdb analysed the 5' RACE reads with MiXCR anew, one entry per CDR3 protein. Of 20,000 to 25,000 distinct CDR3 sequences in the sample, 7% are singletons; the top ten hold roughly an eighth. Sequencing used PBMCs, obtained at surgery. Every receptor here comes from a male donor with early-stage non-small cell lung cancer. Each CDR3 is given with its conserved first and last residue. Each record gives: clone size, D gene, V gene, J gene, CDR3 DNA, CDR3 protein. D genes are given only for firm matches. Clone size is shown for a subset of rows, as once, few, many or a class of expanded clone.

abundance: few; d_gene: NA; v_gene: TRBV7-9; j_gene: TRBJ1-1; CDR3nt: TGTGCCAGCAGCTTAGCGTTCAGGGAGGGCACTGAAGCTTTCTTT; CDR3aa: CASSLAFREGTEAFF
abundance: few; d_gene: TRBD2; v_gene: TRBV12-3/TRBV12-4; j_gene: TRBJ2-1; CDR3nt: TGTGCCAGCAGTTCGACTAGCGGGGTCTACAATGAGCAGTTCTTC; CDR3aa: CASSSTSGVYNEQFF
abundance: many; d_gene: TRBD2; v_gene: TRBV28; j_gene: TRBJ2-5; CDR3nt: TGTGCCAGCAGTTTAAAACTTTACCGGGGGGGCCCGGAGACCCAGTACTTC; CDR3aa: CASSLKLYRGGPETQYF
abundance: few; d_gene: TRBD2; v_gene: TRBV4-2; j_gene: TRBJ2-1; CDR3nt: TGTGCCAGCAGTCGTCGGGGGGGGAGCTCCTACAATGAGCAGTTCTTC; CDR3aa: CASSRRGGSSYNEQFF
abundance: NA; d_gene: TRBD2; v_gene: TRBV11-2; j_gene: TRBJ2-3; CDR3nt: TGTGCCAGCAGCTTAGGGCTAGCGGGGGGGCCGGTGGTCACAGATACGCAGTATTTT; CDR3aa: CASSLGLAGGPVVTDTQYF
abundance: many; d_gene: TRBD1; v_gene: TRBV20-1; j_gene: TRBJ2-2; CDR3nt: TGCAGTGCTAGAGATTCCCACAGGGGTCGGAGAACCGGGGAGCTGTTTTTT; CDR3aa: CSARDSHRGRRTGELFF
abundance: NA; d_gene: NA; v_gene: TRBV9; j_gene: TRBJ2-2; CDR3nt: TGTGCCAGCAGCCCCAGGGAAGCGAACACCGGGGAGCTGTTTTTT; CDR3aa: CASSPREANTGELFF
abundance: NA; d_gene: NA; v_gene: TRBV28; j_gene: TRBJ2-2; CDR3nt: TGTGCCAGCAGTCTCAGGGGAGGATGGACCGGGGAGCTGTTTTTT; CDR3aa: CASSLRGGWTGELFF
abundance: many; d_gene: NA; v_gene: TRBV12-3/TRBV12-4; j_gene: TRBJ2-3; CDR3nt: TGTGCCAGCAGTTTGGGTCTTCAGAGAAGCACAGATACGCAGTATTTT; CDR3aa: CASSLGLQRSTDTQYF
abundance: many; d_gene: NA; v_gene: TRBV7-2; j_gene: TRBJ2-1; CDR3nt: TGTGCCAGCAGCTATTCAGCCCGTGAGCAGTTCTTC; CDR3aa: CASSYSAREQFF
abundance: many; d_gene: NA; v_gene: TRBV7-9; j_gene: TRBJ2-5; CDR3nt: TGTGCCAGCAGCTTAGATGTGGGGCGTGGAGTCCAGTACTTC; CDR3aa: CASSLDVGRGVQYF
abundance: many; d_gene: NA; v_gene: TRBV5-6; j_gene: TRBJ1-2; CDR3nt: TGTGCCAGCACCCGAGACAGCCTCTTGGGCTACACCTTC; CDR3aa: CASTRDSLLGYTF
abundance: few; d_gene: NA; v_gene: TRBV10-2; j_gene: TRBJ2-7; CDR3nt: TGCGCCAGCAGGGGCGGCCTCTCCTACGAGCAGTACTTC; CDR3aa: CASRGGLSYEQYF
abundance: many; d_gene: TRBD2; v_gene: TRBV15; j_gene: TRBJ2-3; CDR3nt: TGTGCCACCAGCAGTTATCTAGCGGGAATACCAGATACGCAGTATTTT; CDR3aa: CATSSYLAGIPDTQYF
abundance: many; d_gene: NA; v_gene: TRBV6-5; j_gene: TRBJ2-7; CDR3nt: TGTGCCAGCCGCCTCGCGGAGGAAAGCTCCTACGAGCAGTACTTC; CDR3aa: CASRLAEESSYEQYF
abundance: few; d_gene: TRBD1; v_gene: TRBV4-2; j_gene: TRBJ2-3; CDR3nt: TGTGCCAGCAGCCGTTCCGGGACAGGGGGCGAAGATACGCAGTATTTT; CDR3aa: CASSRSGTGGEDTQYF
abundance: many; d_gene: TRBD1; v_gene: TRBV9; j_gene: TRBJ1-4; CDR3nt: TGTGCCAGCAGCACGACAGGGAGGCGGGAAAAACTGTTTTTT; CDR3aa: CASSTTGRREKLFF
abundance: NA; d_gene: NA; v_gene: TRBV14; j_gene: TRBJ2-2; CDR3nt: TGTGCCAGCGAAGAAAACACCGGGGAGCTGTTTTTT; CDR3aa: CASEENTGELFF
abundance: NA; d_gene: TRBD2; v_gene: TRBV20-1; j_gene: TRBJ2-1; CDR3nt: TGCAGTGCTGAGCGGGGCGAGCAGTTCTTC; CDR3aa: CSAERGEQFF
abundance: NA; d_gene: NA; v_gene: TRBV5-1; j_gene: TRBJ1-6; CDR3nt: TGCGCCAGCAGCTTGTCGGGCAGGGATAATTTACCCCTCCACTTT; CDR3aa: CASSLSGRDNLPLHF
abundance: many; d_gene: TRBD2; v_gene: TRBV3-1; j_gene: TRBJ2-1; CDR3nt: TGTGCCAGCAGCCAAGGGGGACTAGCCCGGCTCAGCTCCTACAATGAGCAGTTCTTC; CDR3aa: CASSQGGLARLSSYNEQFF
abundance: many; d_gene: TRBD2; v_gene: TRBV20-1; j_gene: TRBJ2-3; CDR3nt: TGCAGTGCTAGAGCCCCCTCTGGGACTAGCGGGATTTCAGATACGCAGTATTTT; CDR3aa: CSARAPSGTSGISDTQYF
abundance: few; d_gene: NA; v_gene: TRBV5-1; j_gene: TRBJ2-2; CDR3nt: TGCGCCAGCAGCTTGGCCAGGGGAGGGACCGGGGAGCTGTTTTTT; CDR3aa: CASSLARGGTGELFF
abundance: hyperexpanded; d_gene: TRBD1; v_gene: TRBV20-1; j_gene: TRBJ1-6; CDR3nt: TGCAGTGCCAAAACTCCCGCCGGGACAGGCGGATCACCCCTCCACTTT; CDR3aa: CSAKTPAGTGGSPLHF
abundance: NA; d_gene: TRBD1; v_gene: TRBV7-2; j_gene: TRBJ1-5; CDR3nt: TGTGCCAGCAGCCCGACAGGGGGCGATGGCAATCAGCCCCAGCATTTT; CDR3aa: CASSPTGGDGNQPQHF
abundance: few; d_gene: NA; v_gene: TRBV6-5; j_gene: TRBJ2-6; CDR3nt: TGTGCCAGCAGCTCAGAAGGCCTCTCTGGGGCCAACGTCCTGACTTTC; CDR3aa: CASSSEGLSGANVLTF
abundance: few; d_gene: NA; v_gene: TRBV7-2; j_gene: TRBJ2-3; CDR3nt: TGTGCCAGCAGCCCCGGGACCCGCCTGGATACGCAGTATTTT; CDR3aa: CASSPGTRLDTQYF
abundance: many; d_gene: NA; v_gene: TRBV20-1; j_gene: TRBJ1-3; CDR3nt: TGCAGTGCTAGAGATTCTTACAGACTCTCTGGAAACACCATATATTTT; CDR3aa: CSARDSYRLSGNTIYF
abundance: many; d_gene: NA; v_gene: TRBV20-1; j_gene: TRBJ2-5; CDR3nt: TGCAGTGCGTACAGATCCCAAGAGACCCAGTACTTC; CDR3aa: CSAYRSQETQYF
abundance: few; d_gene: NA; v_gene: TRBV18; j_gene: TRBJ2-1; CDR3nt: TGTGCCAGCTCATCTACATCTGGACTACTTAATGAGCAGTTCTTC; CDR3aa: CASSSTSGLLNEQFF
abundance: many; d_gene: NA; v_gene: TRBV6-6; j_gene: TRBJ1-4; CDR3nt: TGTGCCAGCGGAAACTATGAAAAACTGTTTTTT; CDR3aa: CASGNYEKLFF
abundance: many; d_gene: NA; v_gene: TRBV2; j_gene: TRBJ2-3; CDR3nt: TGTGCCAGCAGTGACGCTGGGGGCGCAGATACGCAGTATTTT; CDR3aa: CASSDAGGADTQYF
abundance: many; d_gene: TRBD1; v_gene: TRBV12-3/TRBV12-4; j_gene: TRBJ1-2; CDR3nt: TGTGCCAGCAGTGGACAGGGGTTCTATGGCTACACCTTC; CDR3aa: CASSGQGFYGYTF
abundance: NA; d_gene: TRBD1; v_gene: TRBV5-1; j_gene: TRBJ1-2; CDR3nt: TGCGCCAGCAGCAAACAGGGGGTCGACGGCTACACCTTC; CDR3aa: CASSKQGVDGYTF
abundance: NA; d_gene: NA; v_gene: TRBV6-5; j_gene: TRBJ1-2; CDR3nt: TGTGCCAGCAGTTATAGGGGGTACTATGGCTACACCTTC; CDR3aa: CASSYRGYYGYTF
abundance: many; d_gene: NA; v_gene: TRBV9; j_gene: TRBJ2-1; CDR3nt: TGTGCCAGCAGCCCCATCCCCGCTTGGTTCTACAATGAGCAGTTCTTC; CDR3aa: CASSPIPAWFYNEQFF
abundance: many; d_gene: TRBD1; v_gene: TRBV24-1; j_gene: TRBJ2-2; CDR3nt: TGTGCCACCAGTGATCGGACAGGTTTTACCGGGGAGCTGTTTTTT; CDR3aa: CATSDRTGFTGELFF
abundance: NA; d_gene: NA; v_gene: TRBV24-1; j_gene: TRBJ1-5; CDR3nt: TGTGCCACCAGCCTCTCGGGACCGCATCAGCCCCAGCATTTT; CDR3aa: CATSLSGPHQPQHF
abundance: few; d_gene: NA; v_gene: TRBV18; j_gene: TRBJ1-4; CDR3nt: TGTGCCAGCTCACCACCTGGTGACTCTAATGAAAAACTGTTTTTT; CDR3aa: CASSPPGDSNEKLFF
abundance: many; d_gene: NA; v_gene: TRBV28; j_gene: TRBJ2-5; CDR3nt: TGTGCCAGCAGTACCAGAACAGGGCCGGTAGAGACCCAGTACTTC; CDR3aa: CASSTRTGPVETQYF
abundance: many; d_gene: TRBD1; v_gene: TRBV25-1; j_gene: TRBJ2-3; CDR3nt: TGTGCCAGCAGTGATGGTTCAGGGGGCAGGTCAGATACGCAGTATTTT; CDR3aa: CASSDGSGGRSDTQYF
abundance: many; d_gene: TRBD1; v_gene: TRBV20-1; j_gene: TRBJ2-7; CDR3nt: TGCAGTGCTAGGAACAGGGGTGGGTACGAGCAGTACTTC; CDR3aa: CSARNRGGYEQYF
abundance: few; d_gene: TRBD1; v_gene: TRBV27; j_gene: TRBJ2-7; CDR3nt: TGTGCCAGCAGTTCACCCCGACAGGGGGGAAACGAGCAGTACTTC; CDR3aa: CASSSPRQGGNEQYF
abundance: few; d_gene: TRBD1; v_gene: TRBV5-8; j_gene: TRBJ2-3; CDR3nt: TGTGCCAGCAGCTTGGAGGGGGCCGAATACGGAACAGATACGCAGTATTTT; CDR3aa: CASSLEGAEYGTDTQYF
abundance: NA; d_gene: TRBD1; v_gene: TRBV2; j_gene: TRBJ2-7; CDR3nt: TGTGCCAGCAGCCGGACAGGGGATTTTGAGCAGTACTTC; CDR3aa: CASSRTGDFEQYF
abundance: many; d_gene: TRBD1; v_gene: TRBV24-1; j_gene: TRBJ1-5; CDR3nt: TGTGCCACCGCCGGGACAGGGGGCCAGCCCCAGCATTTT; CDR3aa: CATAGTGGQPQHF
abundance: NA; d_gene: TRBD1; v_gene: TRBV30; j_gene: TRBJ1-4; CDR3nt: TGTGCCTGGAGCGCAACTACCGGGACAGGGGGACGGTATGAAAAACTGTTTTTT; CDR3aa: CAWSATTGTGGRYEKLFF
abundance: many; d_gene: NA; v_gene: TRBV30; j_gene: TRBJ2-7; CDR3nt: TGTGCCTGGGGGCAGACTATCTACGAGCAGTACTTC; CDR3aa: CAWGQTIYEQYF
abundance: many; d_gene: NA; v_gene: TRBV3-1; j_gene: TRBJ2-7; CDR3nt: TGTGCCAGCAGCTCGGGCGGATCCTACGAGCAGTACTTC; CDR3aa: CASSSGGSYEQYF
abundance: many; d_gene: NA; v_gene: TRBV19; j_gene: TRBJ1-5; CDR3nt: TGTGCCAGTAGCCCCTCGGCGGGTCAGCCCCAGCATTTT; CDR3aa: CASSPSAGQPQHF
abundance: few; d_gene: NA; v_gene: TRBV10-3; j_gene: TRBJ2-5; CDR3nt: TGTGCCATCAGTGATACTTTCCCGGGACCCCAAGAGACCCAGTACTTC; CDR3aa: CAISDTFPGPQETQYF
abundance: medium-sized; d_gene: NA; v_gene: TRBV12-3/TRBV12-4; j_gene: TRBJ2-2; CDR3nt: TGTGCCAGCATCCTGGATCCAGGGACCGGGGAGCTGTTTTTT; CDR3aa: CASILDPGTGELFF
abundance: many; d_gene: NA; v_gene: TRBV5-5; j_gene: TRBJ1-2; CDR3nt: TGTGCCAGCAGCCCCCCTGGGGCGTTTCTTAACTATGGCTACACCTTC; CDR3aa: CASSPPGAFLNYGYTF
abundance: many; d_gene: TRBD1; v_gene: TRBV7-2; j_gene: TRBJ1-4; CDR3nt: TGTGCCAGCAGCCCCAGTTTCACAGGGGTTAATGAAAAACTGTTTTTT; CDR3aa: CASSPSFTGVNEKLFF
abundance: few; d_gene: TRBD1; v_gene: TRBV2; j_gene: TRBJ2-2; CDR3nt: TGTGCCAGCAGTGGACAGGGCATCGGCACCGGGGAGCTGTTTTTT; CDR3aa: CASSGQGIGTGELFF
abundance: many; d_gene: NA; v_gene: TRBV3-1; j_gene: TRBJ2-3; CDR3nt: TGTGCCAGCAGCCAAGAGTCCAGCGACCTTCCGCTAGATACGCAGTATTTT; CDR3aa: CASSQESSDLPLDTQYF
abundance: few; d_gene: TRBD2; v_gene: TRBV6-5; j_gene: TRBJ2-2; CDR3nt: TGTGCCAGCAGGATTAGCGGGGCGGGCACCGGGGAGCTGTTTTTT; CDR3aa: CASRISGAGTGELFF
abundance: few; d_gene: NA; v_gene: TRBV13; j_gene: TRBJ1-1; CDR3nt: TGTGCCAGCAGCTTCGACACCATGAACACTGAAGCTTTCTTT; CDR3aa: CASSFDTMNTEAFF
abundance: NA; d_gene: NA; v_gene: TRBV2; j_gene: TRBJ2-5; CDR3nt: TGTGCCAGCGCATCGAGGGCTATGAAGACCCAGTACTTC; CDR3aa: CASASRAMKTQYF